This passage covers 9 T cell receptor beta chains from one sample sequenced in a study of blood T cell repertoires in COVID-19. Generated by immunoSEQ multiplex PCR, the TCRdb table keeps only in-frame clones and is missing some. Among approximately 110,000 clones listed, approximately 85% were seen once. Sequencing was performed on peripheral blood. These receptor sequences come from a human donor in a cohort sampled during active COVID-19.

The chain recombines TRBV6-5 with TRBJ1-1; 8 bases align to TRBD1. CDR1 MNHEY and CDR2 SVGAGI come from the germline V gene. J lost 4 bases, V lost 0 bases, and 7 bases had no gene match. The CDR3 is 16 amino acids. CDR3 sequence: CASSYSESGGVTEAFF. In nucleotides, the CDR3 is TGTGCCAGCAGTTACTCGGAGTCAGGGGGCGTCACTGAAGCTTTCTTT.

This chain's CDR3 is CASSYGQGTYGYTF. DNA for the CDR3: TGTGCCAGCAGTTACGGACAGGGAACCTATGGCTACACCTTC. The V and J genes are TRBV11-2 and TRBJ1-2; 8 bases agree with TRBD1. CDR3 size: 14 residues. Trimming cost V 6 bases and J 4 bases; bases outside gene matches: 7. CDR1 and CDR2 from the germline V gene are SGHAT and FQNNGV.

The V call is TRBV7-2, the J call TRBJ2-1, with 8 bases identical to TRBD2. The germline CDR1 and CDR2 sequences are SGHTA and FQGNSA. V lost 1 base to trimming and J lost 8 bases; unmatched junction nucleotides: 4. CDR3 length: 14 residues. The CDR3 loop reads CASSLEASGHEQFF. CDR3 sequence (DNA): TGTGCCAGCAGCTTAGAGGCTAGCGGGCATGAGCAGTTCTTC.

The chain employs TRBV27 and TRBJ1-2, with TRBD1 as a possible D gene (5 bases). Germline V gives CDR1 MNHEY, CDR2 SMNVEV (reference sequence). Trimming stripped 1 base from V and 8 bases from J, with 14 bases between. This CDR3 contains 14 residues. The CDR3 here is CASSLLAGKRGYTF. CDR3 sequence (DNA): TGTGCCAGCAGTTTATTGGCAGGGAAACGGGGCTACACCTTC.

The chain recombines TRBV18 with TRBJ2-5; D uncertain. Trimming took off 3 bases at V and 4 bases at J, with 12 bases between the two ends. The germline CDR1 and CDR2 sequences are KGHSH and LQKENI. The CDR3 is 14 amino acids. For the CDR3, the DNA is TGTGCCAGCTCACCGGGTGAAGCGCGAGAGACCCAGTACTTC. This translates into CASSPGEARETQYF.

This sequence joins TRBV27 and TRBJ2-1, with TRBD2 identical over 12 bases. This CDR3 comprises 23 residues. Germline loops: CDR1 MNHEY, CDR2 SMNVEV (reference sequence). V shed 4 bases, J shed 3 bases, and the junction held 25 bases outside the gene matches. CDR3 coding DNA: TGTGCCAGCAGTTCTCTACCTTCCCGTCGACTAGCGGGAGAGAGGGGGAGCTACAATGAGCAGTTCTTC. It encodes CASSSLPSRRLAGERGSYNEQFF.

The chain links TRBV5-5 to TRBJ1-1; D is uncertain. This CDR3 has 15 residues. V shed 2 bases and J shed 3 bases, with 14 bases lying between them. From germline, CDR1 is SGHKS and CDR2 YYEKEE (reference sequence). This chain's CDR3 is CASSFMGFGDTEAFF. As DNA, the CDR3 is TGTGCCAGCAGCTTTATGGGGTTCGGGGACACTGAAGCTTTCTTT.

This clone was recorded many times. This sequence joins TRBV9 and TRBJ2-6, with 7 bases that match TRBD2. The germline V gene encodes CDR1 SGDLS and CDR2 YYNGEE. The CDR3 sequence is 17 residues long. V lost 0 bases, J lost 2 bases, and 5 bases stayed unmatched. The CDR3 DNA sequence: TGTGCCAGCAGCGTAGATCGTGCGGGAGCTGGGGCCAACGTCCTGACTTTC. Its translation is CASSVDRAGAGANVLTF.

This clone was detected once. J is TRBJ2-3 and V is TRBV6-5; D might be TRBD2 (6 bases). Germline CDR1 MNHEY, CDR2 SVGAGI. Trimming shortened V by 6 bases and J by 4 bases, and 14 bases separated the two germline ends. This CDR3 comprises 14 residues. CDR3 loop: CASSLRETSDTQYF. The CDR3 bases are TGTGCCAGCAGCCTCCGGGAGACCTCAGATACGCAGTATTTT.